A selection of T cell receptor beta chains follows, all from one sample in a study of shared clonotypes between healthy human individuals. Some clones are missing from TCRdb's copy, which holds only in-frame ones; the method was immunoSEQ multiplex PCR. The data hold about 2.1 million clones, with 85% to 95% observed a single time. Sequencing input: naive CD8+ T cells from PBMCs. These receptors were collected from a man aged 18-30 years in good health. Some clones in this sample may be carry-over from other donors' samples. CDR3s include the opening cysteine and the closing phenylalanine or tryptophan. Fields, in order: clone size, V gene, J gene, D gene, CDR3 DNA, CDR3 protein. The D gene is left open where the match is weak. Part of the rows lack a size; the others show once, few, many or a class for expanded clones.

size: once; V: TRBV27; J: TRBJ2-5; D: TRBD2; DNA: TGTGCCAGCAGCGGCGGGAGCCCACAAGAGACCCAGTACTTC; CDR3: CASSGGSPQETQYF
size: .; V: TRBV28; J: TRBJ2-7; D: .; DNA: TGTGCCAGCAGTCCCCTGTACGAGCAGTACTTC; CDR3: CASSPLYEQYF
size: .; V: TRBV7-9; J: TRBJ2-7; D: .; DNA: TGTGCCAGCAGTTACGGACAGTTAATCTACGAGCAGTACTTC; CDR3: CASSYGQLIYEQYF
size: .; V: TRBV4-2; J: TRBJ2-7; D: .; DNA: TGTGCCAGCAGCCAAGTAGCCCCCTACGAGCAGTACTTC; CDR3: CASSQVAPYEQYF
size: .; V: TRBV27; J: TRBJ2-6; D: .; DNA: TGTGCCAGCAGTTTATCGATCCAAAAGGGGAAGGGCTCTGGGGCCAACGTCCTGACTTTC; CDR3: CASSLSIQKGKGSGANVLTF
size: .; V: TRBV7-6; J: TRBJ2-3; D: .; DNA: TGTGCCAGCAGCTTAGCCCCTAGCGAGATCACAGATACGCAGTATTTT; CDR3: CASSLAPSEITDTQYF
size: few; V: TRBV7-9; J: TRBJ1-1; D: TRBD1; DNA: TGTGCCAAGGAAGTTCCAGGGGGTACTGAAGCTTTCTTT; CDR3: CAKEVPGGTEAFF
size: .; V: TRBV19; J: TRBJ2-5; D: TRBD1; DNA: TGTGCCAGTGGGGACAGCCAAGAGACCCAGTACTTC; CDR3: CASGDSQETQYF
size: .; V: TRBV2; J: TRBJ1-1; D: .; DNA: TGTGCCAGCAGTGAAGCGCGGGCTCGGGGAGCTTTCTTT; CDR3: CASSEARARGAFF
size: .; V: TRBV5-6; J: TRBJ1-1; D: .; DNA: TGTGCCAGCAGCTTGTTGGTGGGATTTATGAACACTGAAGCTTTCTTT; CDR3: CASSLLVGFMNTEAFF
size: .; V: TRBV7-9; J: TRBJ2-5; D: .; DNA: TGTGCCAGCAGCTTAGGGGGGGCAAGGGAGACCCAGTACTTC; CDR3: CASSLGGARETQYF
size: .; V: TRBV6-1; J: TRBJ2-1; D: TRBD1; DNA: TGTGCCAGCAGTGCCTCCGGGACAGGGAATTCCAATGAGCAGTTCTTC; CDR3: CASSASGTGNSNEQFF
size: .; V: TRBV2; J: TRBJ2-1; D: TRBD2; DNA: TGTGCCAGCAGTGAAAGTCCACTAGCGCCCTCCTACAATGAGCAGTTCTTC; CDR3: CASSESPLAPSYNEQFF
size: .; V: TRBV9; J: TRBJ1-3; D: .; DNA: TGTGCCAGCAGCGACCAAGGGGCAGGAAGAAACACCATATATTTT; CDR3: CASSDQGAGRNTIYF
size: .; V: TRBV4-2; J: TRBJ2-5; D: .; DNA: TGTGCCAGCAGCCCGGACGGCGTGGGACAGACCCAGTACTTC; CDR3: CASSPDGVGQTQYF
size: .; V: TRBV30; J: TRBJ2-1; D: TRBD2; DNA: TGTGCCTTCTCTCTAGCGGGAGGGCCTCGGGACTTCTTC; CDR3: CAFSLAGGPRDFF
size: .; V: TRBV27; J: TRBJ2-7; D: TRBD2; DNA: TGTGCCAGCAGTTTCCGATGGACTAGCGGCTACGAGCAGTACTTC; CDR3: CASSFRWTSGYEQYF
size: once; V: TRBV5-1; J: TRBJ2-3; D: .; DNA: TGCGCCAGCAGCTTGTCGTTGAGCACAGATACGCAGTATTTT; CDR3: CASSLSLSTDTQYF
size: .; V: TRBV7-6; J: TRBJ2-7; D: .; DNA: TGTGCCAGCAGCTTTCTAGGGGTCTACGAGCAGTACTTC; CDR3: CASSFLGVYEQYF
size: .; V: TRBV5-6; J: TRBJ2-5; D: .; DNA: TGTGCCAGCAGCTTGTTGTATGGGCAGGGAGAGACCCAGTACTTC; CDR3: CASSLLYGQGETQYF
size: .; V: TRBV11-3; J: TRBJ2-3; D: .; DNA: TGTGCCAGCAGCCCGATCCTAAGGCCAGATACGCAGTATTTT; CDR3: CASSPILRPDTQYF
size: .; V: TRBV5-5; J: TRBJ1-5; D: TRBD1; DNA: TGTGCCAGCAGCTTAGGGTTGACAGGGTTGAATCAGCCCCAGCATTTT; CDR3: CASSLGLTGLNQPQHF
size: .; V: TRBV13; J: TRBJ2-5; D: .; DNA: TGTGCCAGCAGCTTAGGCCTCCAGAACCCGGGGAGGGAGACCCAGTACTTC; CDR3: CASSLGLQNPGRETQYF
size: once; V: TRBV29-1; J: TRBJ2-2; D: .; DNA: TGCAGCGCTGTCTTGGGGAACACCGGGGAGCTGTTTTTT; CDR3: CSAVLGNTGELFF
size: .; V: TRBV27; J: TRBJ1-2; D: .; DNA: TGTGCCAGCAGCACAAGTGGGGGCTTCGGGATCTATGGCTACACCTTC; CDR3: CASSTSGGFGIYGYTF
size: .; V: TRBV28; J: TRBJ2-5; D: .; DNA: TGTGCCAGCAGTGCTCGTGTGGAGACCCAGTACTTC; CDR3: CASSARVETQYF
size: .; V: TRBV19; J: TRBJ2-1; D: TRBD2; DNA: TGTGCCAGTATGAGGACTAGCGGGAGTTTGTACAATGAGCAGTTCTTC; CDR3: CASMRTSGSLYNEQFF
size: .; V: TRBV19; J: TRBJ2-2; D: .; DNA: TGTGCCAGTAGACAGAGGAACACCGGGGAGCTGTTTTTT; CDR3: CASRQRNTGELFF
size: .; V: TRBV18; J: TRBJ1-1; D: .; DNA: TGTGCCAGCTCAGACCCGGGGGGCTTTGAAGCTTTCTTT; CDR3: CASSDPGGFEAFF